The 30 T cell receptor beta chains in this list originate from one sample, sequenced in a study of T cells expressing NK-cell markers. TCRdb re-called the 5' RACE reads and shows each CDR3 protein once, DNA omitted. The sample has about 260,000 distinct CDR3 sequences. Sequencing was carried out using blood T cells: a sorted CD56 or NKG2C T cell subset, CD4+ or CD8+ T cells, or bulk PBMC T cells (not recorded which). The receptor set was obtained from a man aged 18 to 35 in good health.

This chain joins TRBV7-2 and TRBJ1-3. The CDR3 has 15 residues. Germline V gives CDR1 SGHTA, CDR2 FQGNSA. The CDR3 region is CASSLGSGGGNTIYF. The full variable domain, rest sourced from reference TRBV7-2 and TRBJ1-3, is GAGVSQSPSNKVTEKGKDVELRCDPISGHTALYWYRQSLGQGLEFLIYFQGNSAPDKSGLPSDRFSAERTGGSVSTLTIQRTQQEDSAVYLCASSLGSGGGNTIYFGEGSWLTVV.

This chain joins TRBV3-2 and TRBJ1-6. TRBV3-2 has pseudogene status. CDR3 size: 16 residues. The CDR3 spells CASSRRTGGGNSPLHF.

J is TRBJ1-1 and V is TRBV18; without DNA, the TCRdb call of TRBD1 cannot be checked. The CDR3 length is 13 residues. From germline, CDR1 is KGHSH and CDR2 LQKENI. The CDR3 region is CASNRDRVTEAFF.

This chain joins TRBV6-4 and TRBJ2-1; the TCRdb call, TRBD1, lacks DNA for checking. This CDR3 contains 15 residues. The germline V gene encodes CDR1 MRHNA and CDR2 SNTAGT. The CDR3 loop is CASSRDRVSYNEQFF.

The chain joins TRBV7-2 to TRBJ2-7; the TCRdb D gene call, TRBD1, has no DNA to confirm it. The V gene's germline CDR1 is SGHTA and CDR2 FQGNSA. The CDR3 has 14 residues. CDR3 region: CASSFDRGWYEQYF. Supplemented by reference TRBV7-2 and TRBJ2-7, the full variable domain reads GAGVSQSPSNKVTEKGKDVELRCDPISGHTALYWYRQSLGQGLEFLIYFQGNSAPDKSGLPSDRFSAERTGGSVSTLTIQRTQQEDSAVYLCASSFDRGWYEQYFGPGTRLTVT.

The rearrangement uses TRBV2 and TRBJ1-3; without DNA, the TCRdb call of TRBD1 cannot be checked. Germline V gives CDR1 SNHLY, CDR2 FYNNEI. The CDR3 is 13 amino acids. The chain's CDR3 is CASSGQGGNTIYF.

The chain joins TRBV12-3 or TRBV12-4 to TRBJ2-3. The CDR3 has 14 residues. The CDR3 protein is CASSAPIEVWKQYF.

The chain combines TRBV12-3 or TRBV12-4 with TRBJ1-6. The CDR3 has 14 residues. The CDR3 sequence is CASSFGLRNSPLHF.

J is TRBJ1-1 and V is TRBV7-9. Germline CDR1 is SEHNR and CDR2 is FQNEAQ (reference sequence). The CDR3 is 16 residues long. This chain's CDR3 is CASSLGNGRGNTEAFF.

The CDR3 is CASSGATGSSYEQYF. This chain connects TRBV5-1 to TRBJ2-7; TCRdb reports TRBD1, a call that lacks DNA to check it against. The CDR3 sequence is 15 residues long. Germline V gene lookup returns CDR1 SGHRS and CDR2 YFSETQ. The whole variable domain, remainder taken from reference TRBV5-1 and TRBJ2-7, is KAGVTQTPRYLIKTRGQQVTLSCSPISGHRSVSWYQQTPGQGLQFLFEYFSETQRNKGNFPGRFSGRQFSNSRSEMNVSTLELGDSALYLCASSGATGSSYEQYFGPGTRLTVT.

The chain joins TRBV18 to TRBJ1-4. Germline CDR1 reads KGHSH; CDR2 reads LQKENI. The CDR3 is made up of 14 amino acids. The CDR3 region is CASSPRAANEKLFF.

The chain employs TRBV6-5 and TRBJ2-7. Per the germline V gene, CDR1 is MNHEY and CDR2 is SVGAGI. The CDR3 covers 15 residues. The CDR3 spells CASSYSPGSSYEQYF.

The J gene is TRBJ2-1, the V gene TRBV5-1; TCRdb names TRBD2, which stays unverified in the absence of DNA. The germline CDR1 and CDR2 sequences are SGHRS and YFSETQ. The CDR3 contains 16 residues. The chain's CDR3 is CASSLWTSGSNNEQFF. The full variable domain, completed using reference TRBV5-1 and TRBJ2-1, is KAGVTQTPRYLIKTRGQQVTLSCSPISGHRSVSWYQQTPGQGLQFLFEYFSETQRNKGNFPGRFSGRQFSNSRSEMNVSTLELGDSALYLCASSLWTSGSNNEQFFGPGTRLTVL.

The rearrangement uses TRBV5-6 and TRBJ2-1; TCRdb picks TRBD2, but there is no DNA to check that call. In germline, CDR1 is SGHDT, CDR2 YYEEEE. The CDR3 is 14 amino acids. The CDR3 protein is CASSPVVGSNEQFF.

V usage is TRBV12-3 or TRBV12-4 and J usage is TRBJ1-6. The CDR3 loop spans 14 amino acids. CDR3: CASSLGKTNSPLHF.

The chain employs TRBV6-1 and TRBJ2-6; TCRdb returns TRBD1, unconfirmable since there is no DNA. The CDR3 contains 16 residues. Germline CDR1 and CDR2: MNHNS and SASEGT. CDR3 protein: CASSEVGGTGANVLTF.

This chain links TRBV11-2 with TRBJ2-2; TCRdb's D call of TRBD2 is untestable without DNA. From germline, CDR1 is SGHAT and CDR2 FQNNGV. The CDR3 extends over 18 amino acids. Here the CDR3 reads CASSSGRTSGRTTGELFF.

The rearrangement uses TRBV11-2 and TRBJ1-2; there is no DNA to check the TCRdb D call of TRBD1. Germline V gene sequence: CDR1 SGHAT, CDR2 FQNNGV. CDR3 length: 15 amino acids. CDR3 region: CASSSAAGDSYGYTF. Full variable domain (outside the CDR3, taken from reference TRBV11-2 and TRBJ1-2): EAGVAQSPRYKIIEKRQSVAFWCNPISGHATLYWYQQILGQGPKLLIQFQNNGVVDDSQLPKDRFSAERLKGVDSTLKIQPAKLEDSAVYLCASSSAAGDSYGYTFGSGTRLTVV.

V is TRBV20-1 and J is TRBJ2-1; TCRdb lists TRBD2, though no DNA is available to test this call. The CDR3 has 15 residues. Germline loops: CDR1 DFQATT, CDR2 SNEGSKA (reference sequence). Here the CDR3 reads CSARTLAGGPSEQFF.

The chain joins TRBV27 to TRBJ1-4. The CDR3 runs to 13 residues. Germline CDR1 and CDR2: MNHEY and SMNVEV (reference sequence). This chain's CDR3 is CASSFGVTERLFF.

The chain carries TRBV5-6 and TRBJ2-2; TCRdb's assignment of TRBD1 cannot be checked, as there is no DNA. Germline V gene data show CDR1 as SGHDT and CDR2 as YYEEEE. This CDR3 region has 14 residues. CDR3 in amino acids: CASSWNYGAGELFF.

The gene calls are TRBV28 and TRBJ2-7; the TCRdb D gene call, TRBD1, has no DNA to confirm it. The V gene's germline CDR1 is MDHEN and CDR2 SYDVKM. The CDR3 runs to 16 residues. The CDR3 loop reads CASSTRTGGEGYEQYF.

This chain links TRBV29-1 with TRBJ1-1; with no DNA, the TCRdb D assignment of TRBD1 cannot be verified. CDR1 and CDR2 (germline): SQVTM, ANQGSEA. The CDR3 extends over 13 amino acids. The CDR3 is CSVVKIGGTEAFF.

CDR3 sequence: CASSKRKLAGTHSYNEQFF. The chain employs TRBV21-1 and TRBJ2-1; TCRdb proposes TRBD2, but this gene call is untestable without DNA. TRBV21-1 corresponds to a pseudogene. This CDR3 comprises 19 residues.

V gene TRBV9 combines with J gene TRBJ2-5; checking the TCRdb D call of TRBD2 is not possible without DNA. This CDR3 comprises 15 residues. Looked up from germline, CDR1 is SGDLS and CDR2 is YYNGEE. The CDR3 region is CASSVAAGSQETQYF.

The CDR3: CSVLDRLTYEQYF. The rearrangement links TRBV29-1 to TRBJ2-7; TCRdb's D gene call, TRBD1, goes unchecked for lack of DNA. CDR3 length: 13 amino acids. Germline loops: CDR1 SQVTM, CDR2 ANQGSEA.

The gene calls are TRBV20-1 and TRBJ2-4; TCRdb gives TRBD1 as the D gene, but with no DNA this cannot be confirmed. From germline, CDR1 is DFQATT and CDR2 SNEGSKA (reference sequence). The CDR3 runs to 14 residues. The CDR3 spells CSARGVRIKNIQYF.

The chain couples TRBV12-3 or TRBV12-4 to TRBJ2-3; TCRdb picks TRBD2, but there is no DNA to check that call. This CDR3 comprises 17 residues. The CDR3 region is CASSFRAGEASTDTQYF.

The chain employs TRBV3-1 and TRBJ2-1; TCRdb indicates TRBD1, and absent DNA this call remains unverified. CDR3 length: 17 residues. Germline V lookup: CDR1 LGHDT, CDR2 YNNKEL (reference sequence). The CDR3 region is CASTQDGGSPSYNEQFF.

The chain employs TRBV4-1 and TRBJ1-1; TCRdb reports TRBD1, a call that lacks DNA to check it against. Germline V gene lookup returns CDR1 MGHRA and CDR2 YSYEKL. This CDR3 has 15 residues. This chain's CDR3 is CASSHPQGRSTEAFF.